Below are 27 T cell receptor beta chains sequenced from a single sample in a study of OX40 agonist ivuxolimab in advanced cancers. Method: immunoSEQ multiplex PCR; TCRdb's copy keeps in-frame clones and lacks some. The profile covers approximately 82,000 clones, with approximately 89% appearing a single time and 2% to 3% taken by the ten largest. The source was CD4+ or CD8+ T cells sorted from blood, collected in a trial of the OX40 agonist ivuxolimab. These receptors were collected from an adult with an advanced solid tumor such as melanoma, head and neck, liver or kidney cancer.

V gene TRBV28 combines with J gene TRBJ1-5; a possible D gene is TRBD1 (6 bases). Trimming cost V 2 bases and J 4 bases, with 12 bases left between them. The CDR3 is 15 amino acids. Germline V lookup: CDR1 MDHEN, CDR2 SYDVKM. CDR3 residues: CASSLRGPGNQPQHF. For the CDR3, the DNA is TGTGCCAGCAGTTTACGGGGGCCCGGGAATCAGCCCCAGCATTTT.

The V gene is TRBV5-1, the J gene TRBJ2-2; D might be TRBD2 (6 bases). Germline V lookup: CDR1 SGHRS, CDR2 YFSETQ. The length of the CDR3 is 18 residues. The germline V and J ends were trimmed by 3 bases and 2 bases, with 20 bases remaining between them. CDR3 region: CASSYNPLADPNTGELFF. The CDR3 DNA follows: TGCGCCAGCAGCTACAATCCCTTAGCGGACCCAAACACCGGGGAGCTGTTTTTT.

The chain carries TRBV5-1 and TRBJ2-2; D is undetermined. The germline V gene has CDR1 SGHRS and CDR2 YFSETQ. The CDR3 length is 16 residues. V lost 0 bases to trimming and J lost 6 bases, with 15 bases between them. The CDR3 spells CASSLALTAPAGELFF. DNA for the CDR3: TGCGCCAGCAGCTTGGCCCTCACGGCTCCCGCCGGGGAGCTGTTTTTT.

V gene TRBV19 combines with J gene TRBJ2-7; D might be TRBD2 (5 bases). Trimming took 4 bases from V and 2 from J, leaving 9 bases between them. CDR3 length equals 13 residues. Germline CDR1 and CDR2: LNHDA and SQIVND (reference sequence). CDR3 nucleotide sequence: TGTGCCAGTAGTACGACGCGGGCCTACGAGCAGTACTTC. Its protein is CASSTTRAYEQYF.

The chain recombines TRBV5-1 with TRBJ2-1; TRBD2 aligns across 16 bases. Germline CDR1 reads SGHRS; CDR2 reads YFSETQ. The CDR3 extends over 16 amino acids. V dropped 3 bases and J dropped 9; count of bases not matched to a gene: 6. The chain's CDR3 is CASSSGLAGGSSEQFF. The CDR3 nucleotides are TGCGCCAGCAGCTCGGGACTAGCGGGGGGGTCCAGTGAGCAGTTCTTC.

The chain's CDR3 is CASSIQDSNYGYTF. The CDR3, as DNA: TGTGCCAGTAGTATCCAGGACTCTAACTATGGCTACACCTTC. This chain uses TRBV19 with TRBJ1-2; D is undetermined. Germline loops: CDR1 LNHDA, CDR2 SQIVND (reference sequence). V was cut by 3 bases and J by 0 bases, with 8 bases left in between. This CDR3 is built from 14 residues.

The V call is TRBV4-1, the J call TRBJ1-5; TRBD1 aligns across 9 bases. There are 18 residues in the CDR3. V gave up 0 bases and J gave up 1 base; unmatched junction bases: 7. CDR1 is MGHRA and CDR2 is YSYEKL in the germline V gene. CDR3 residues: CASSQDPGTGTSNQPQHF. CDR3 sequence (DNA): TGCGCCAGCAGCCAAGATCCGGGGACAGGGACGAGCAATCAGCCCCAGCATTTT.

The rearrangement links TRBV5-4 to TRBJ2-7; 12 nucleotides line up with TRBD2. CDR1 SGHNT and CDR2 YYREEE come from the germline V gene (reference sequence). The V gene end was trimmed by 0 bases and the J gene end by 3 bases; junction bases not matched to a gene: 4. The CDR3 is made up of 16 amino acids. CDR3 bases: TGTGCCAGCAGCTTGGGACTAGCGGGGGCTAACTACGAGCAGTACTTC. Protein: CASSLGLAGANYEQYF.

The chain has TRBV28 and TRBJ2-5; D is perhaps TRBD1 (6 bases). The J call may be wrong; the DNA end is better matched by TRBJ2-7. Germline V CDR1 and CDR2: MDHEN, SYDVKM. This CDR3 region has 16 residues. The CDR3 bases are TGTGCCAGCAGTTATGGCAGGGGACCGGTCGCCTACGAGCAGTACTTC. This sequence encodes CASSYGRGPVAYEQYF.

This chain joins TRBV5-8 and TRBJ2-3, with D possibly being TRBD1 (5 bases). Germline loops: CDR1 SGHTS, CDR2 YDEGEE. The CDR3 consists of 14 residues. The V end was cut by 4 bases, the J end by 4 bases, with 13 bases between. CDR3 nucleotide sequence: TGTGCCAGCAGCGTGCATTGGGGCGCAGATACGCAGTATTTT. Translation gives CASSVHWGADTQYF.

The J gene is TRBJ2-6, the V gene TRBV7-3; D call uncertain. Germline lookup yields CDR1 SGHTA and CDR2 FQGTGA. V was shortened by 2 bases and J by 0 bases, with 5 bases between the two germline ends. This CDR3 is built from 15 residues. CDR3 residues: CASSLVPSGANVLTF. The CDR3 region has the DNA TGTGCCAGCAGCTTAGTACCCTCTGGGGCCAACGTCCTGACTTTC.

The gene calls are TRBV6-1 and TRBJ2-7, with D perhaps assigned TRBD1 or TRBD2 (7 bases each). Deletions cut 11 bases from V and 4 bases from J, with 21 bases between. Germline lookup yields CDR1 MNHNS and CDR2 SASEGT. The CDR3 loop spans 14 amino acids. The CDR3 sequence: CALGGGRFPYEQYF. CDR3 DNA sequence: TGTGCCCTGGGAGGGGGCAGGTTCCCGTACGAGCAGTACTTC.

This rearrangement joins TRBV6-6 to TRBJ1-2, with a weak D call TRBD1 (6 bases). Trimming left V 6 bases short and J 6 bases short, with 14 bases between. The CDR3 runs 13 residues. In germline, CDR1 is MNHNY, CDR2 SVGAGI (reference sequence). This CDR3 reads CASRPLQGNGYTF. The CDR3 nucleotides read TGTGCCAGCAGACCGCTTCAGGGGAATGGCTACACCTTC.

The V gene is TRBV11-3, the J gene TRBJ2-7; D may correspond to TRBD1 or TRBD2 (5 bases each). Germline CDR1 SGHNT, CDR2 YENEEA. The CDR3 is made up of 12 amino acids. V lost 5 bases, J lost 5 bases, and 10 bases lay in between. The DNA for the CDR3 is TGTGCCAGCAGCAGAGGGGTTGACGAGCAGTACTTC. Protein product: CASSRGVDEQYF.

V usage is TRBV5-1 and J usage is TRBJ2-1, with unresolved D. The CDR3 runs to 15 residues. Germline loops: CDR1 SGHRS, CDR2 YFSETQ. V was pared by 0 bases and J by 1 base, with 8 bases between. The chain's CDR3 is CASSLASVSYNEQFF. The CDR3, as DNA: TGCGCCAGCAGCTTGGCGTCCGTGTCCTACAATGAGCAGTTCTTC.

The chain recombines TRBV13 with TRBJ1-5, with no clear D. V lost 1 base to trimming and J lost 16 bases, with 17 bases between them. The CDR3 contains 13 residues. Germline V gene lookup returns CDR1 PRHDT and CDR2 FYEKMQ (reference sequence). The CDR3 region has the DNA TGTGCCAGCAGCTTAGCGGCGGGTCAATCGATACATTTT. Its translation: CASSLAAGQSIHF.

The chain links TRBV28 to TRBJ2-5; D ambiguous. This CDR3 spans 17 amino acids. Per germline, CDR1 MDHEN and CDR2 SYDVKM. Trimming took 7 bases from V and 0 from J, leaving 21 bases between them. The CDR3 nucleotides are TGTGCCAGCACCCCGGTGCGGCGGCAGTCCTACCAAGAGACCCAGTACTTC. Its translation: CASTPVRRQSYQETQYF.

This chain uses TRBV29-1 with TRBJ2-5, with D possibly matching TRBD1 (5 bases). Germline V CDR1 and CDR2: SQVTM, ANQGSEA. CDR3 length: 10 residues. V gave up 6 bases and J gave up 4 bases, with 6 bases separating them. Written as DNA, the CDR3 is TGCAGCGTAGGGGTAGAGACCCAGTACTTC. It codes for CSVGVETQYF.

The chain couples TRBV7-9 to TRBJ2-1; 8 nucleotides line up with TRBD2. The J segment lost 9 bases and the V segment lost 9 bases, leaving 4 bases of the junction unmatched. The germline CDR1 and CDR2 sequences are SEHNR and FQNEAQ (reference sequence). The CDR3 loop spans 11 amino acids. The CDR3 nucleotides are TGTGCCAGTGCGGGGGGCAGTGAGCAGTTCTTC. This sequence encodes CASAGGSEQFF.

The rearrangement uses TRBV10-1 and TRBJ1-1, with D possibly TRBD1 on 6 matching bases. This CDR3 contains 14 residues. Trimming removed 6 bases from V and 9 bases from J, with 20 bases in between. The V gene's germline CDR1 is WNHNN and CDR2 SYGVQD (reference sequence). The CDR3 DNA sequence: TGCGCCAGCAGCGAGGGATCTGAGGGGGTGAAAGCTTTCTTT. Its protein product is CASSEGSEGVKAFF.

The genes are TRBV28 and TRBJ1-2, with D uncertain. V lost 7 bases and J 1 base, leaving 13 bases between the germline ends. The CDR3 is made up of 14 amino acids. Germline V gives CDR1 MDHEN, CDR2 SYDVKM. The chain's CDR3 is CASNTPRRNYGYTF. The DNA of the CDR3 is TGTGCCAGCAACACGCCCAGGCGTAACTATGGCTACACCTTC.

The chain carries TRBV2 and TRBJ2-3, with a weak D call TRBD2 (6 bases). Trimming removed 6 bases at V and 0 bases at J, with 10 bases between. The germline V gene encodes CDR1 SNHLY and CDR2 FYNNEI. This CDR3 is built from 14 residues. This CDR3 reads CASRPGVSTDTQYF. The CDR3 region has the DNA TGTGCCAGCAGGCCGGGGGTCAGCACAGATACGCAGTATTTT.

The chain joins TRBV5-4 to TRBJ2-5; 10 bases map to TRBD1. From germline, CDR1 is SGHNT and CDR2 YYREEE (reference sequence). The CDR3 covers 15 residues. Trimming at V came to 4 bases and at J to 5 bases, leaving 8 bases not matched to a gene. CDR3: CASSPRQGAGETQYF. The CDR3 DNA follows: TGTGCCAGCAGCCCGAGACAGGGGGCGGGGGAGACCCAGTACTTC.

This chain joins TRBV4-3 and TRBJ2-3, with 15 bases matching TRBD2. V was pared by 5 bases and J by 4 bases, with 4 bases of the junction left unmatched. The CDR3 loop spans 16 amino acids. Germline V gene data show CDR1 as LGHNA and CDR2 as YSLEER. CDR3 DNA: TGCGCCAGCAGCTTCCGGACTAGCGGGGGGGCAGATACGCAGTATTTT. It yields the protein CASSFRTSGGADTQYF.

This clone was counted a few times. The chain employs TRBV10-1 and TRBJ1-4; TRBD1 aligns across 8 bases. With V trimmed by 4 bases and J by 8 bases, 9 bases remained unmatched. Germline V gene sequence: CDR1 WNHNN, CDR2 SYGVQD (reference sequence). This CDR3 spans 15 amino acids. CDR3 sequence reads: CASSGTGSKVEKLFF. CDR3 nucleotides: TGCGCCAGCAGTGGGACAGGGTCCAAGGTGGAAAAACTGTTTTTT.

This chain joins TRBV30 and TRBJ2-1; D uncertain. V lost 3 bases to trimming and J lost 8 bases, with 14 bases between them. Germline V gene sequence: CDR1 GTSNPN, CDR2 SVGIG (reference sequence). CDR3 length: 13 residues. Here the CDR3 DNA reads TGTGCCTGGAGCAGCCTCGGGTTTCATGAGCAGTTCTTC. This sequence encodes CAWSSLGFHEQFF.

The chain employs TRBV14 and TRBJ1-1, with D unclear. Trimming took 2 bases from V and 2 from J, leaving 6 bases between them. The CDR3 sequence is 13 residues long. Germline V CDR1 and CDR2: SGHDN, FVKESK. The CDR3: CASSQYGNTEAFF. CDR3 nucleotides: TGTGCCAGCAGCCAATATGGCAACACTGAAGCTTTCTTT.